Listed below are T cell receptor beta chains from one sample, sequenced in a study of T cell repertoires in cytomegalovirus infection. TCRdb re-derived calls from the reads in MiXCR, one entry per CDR3 protein. The sample holds about a million distinct CDR3 sequences, around 31% seen once. These receptors have no known antigen. The input for sequencing was cultured CD8+ T cells from PBMCs, taken from culture after CMV antigen stimulation. The receptors were sampled from a human donor in good health (CMV status not recorded). Some clones in this sample may be carry-over from other donors' samples. The CDR3 runs from the conserved cysteine through the conserved F or W. Fields, in order: D gene, J gene, clone size, V gene, CDR3 DNA, CDR3 protein. The D gene is left open where the match is weak. Expanded clones are given a class, and other clones once, few, many or no size at all.

>TRBD1|TRBJ1-2|few|TRBV14
TGTGCCAGCAGCCAAGACAGATCCGGGACAGGCTATGGCTACACCTTC
CASSQDRSGTGYGYTF
>NA|TRBJ1-5|few|TRBV7-9
TGTGCCAGCACCTACTCAAGCAATCAGCCCCAGCATTTT
CASTYSSNQPQHF
>NA|TRBJ2-7|NA|TRBV19
TGCCGCACACGCTACGAGCAGTACTTC
CRTRYEQYF
>TRBD2|TRBJ2-2|few|TRBV20-1
TGCAGGGCCTCGGGGCTACTAGCGGTGAACACCGGGGAGCTGTTTTTT
CRASGLLAVNTGELFF
>NA|TRBJ2-7|NA|TRBV27
TGTGCCAGCAGTTATGCGGGGGGACAGGGCTACGAGCAGTACTTC
CASSYAGGQGYEQYF
>TRBD1|TRBJ1-5|many|TRBV9
TGTGCCAGCAGTGTCGGGACAGGACTCAATCAGCCCCAGCATTTT
CASSVGTGLNQPQHF
>NA|TRBJ2-2|NA|TRBV7-9
TGTGCCAGCAGCCTCGGGGGACATTCCAACACCGGGGAGCTGTTTTTT
CASSLGGHSNTGELFF
>NA|TRBJ2-1|once|TRBV6-2/TRBV6-3
TGTGCCAGCAGTTACTCAGAGACGTGGGGGCAGTTCTTC
CASSYSETWGQFF
>TRBD1|TRBJ1-6|NA|TRBV27
TGTGCCAGCAGTAAATGGACAGGGGACTCACCCCTCCACTTT
CASSKWTGDSPLHF
>TRBD1|TRBJ2-7|many|TRBV7-6
TGTGCCAGCAGCTTGAACAGGGGGTACTACGAGCAGTACTTC
CASSLNRGYYEQYF
>NA|TRBJ2-6|few|TRBV5-1
TGCGCCAGCAGCTTGGAGCCAGGGGGGCCGGGGGCCAACGTCCTGACTTTC
CASSLEPGGPGANVLTF
>NA|TRBJ1-5|NA|TRBV6-2/TRBV6-3
TGTGCCAGCAGCGAAAAGGGGATTCAGCCCCAGCATTTT
CASSEKGIQPQHF
>NA|TRBJ2-3|many|TRBV7-8
TGTGCCAGCAGCTTAGTGGCTGGCAGGGACCCCACAGATACGCAGTATTTT
CASSLVAGRDPTDTQYF
>TRBD2|TRBJ2-1|few|TRBV7-9
TGTGCCAGCAGCCCGGAGCGGGGGGCCACTACAAGGAATGAGCAGTTCTTC
CASSPERGATTRNEQFF
>NA|TRBJ2-4|NA|TRBV13
TGTGCCAGCAGCCACGGCTTGCTCGAGCGGTACTTC
CASSHGLLERYF
>NA|TRBJ2-2|many|TRBV7-2
TGTGCCAGCTCAGGGGGAGGGCCGAACACCGGGGAGCTGTTTTTT
CASSGGGPNTGELFF
>NA|TRBJ1-1|few|TRBV6-5
TGTGCCAGCAGTTACGAGGAACGGACCCTAAACACTGAAGCTTTCTTT
CASSYEERTLNTEAFF
>TRBD2|TRBJ2-3|NA|TRBV13
TGTGCCAGCAGCTTACAGGCCAGCGGGGGGCTTAGCACAGATACGCAGTATTTT
CASSLQASGGLSTDTQYF
>NA|TRBJ1-6|few|TRBV7-6
TGTGCCAGCAGCTCCCGACACGATAATTCACCCCTCCACTTT
CASSSRHDNSPLHF
>TRBD2|TRBJ2-7|many|TRBV7-9
TGTGCCAGCAGCTTACTAGCGGGGGGCACCACCTACGAGCAGTACTTC
CASSLLAGGTTYEQYF
>NA|TRBJ2-7|once|TRBV27
TGTGCCAGCAGTTTAAGAGGCCACGAGCAGTACTTC
CASSLRGHEQYF
>NA|TRBJ1-2|NA|TRBV27
TGTGCCAGCAAGTGGGACGGCGACTCCTATGGCTACACCTTC
CASKWDGDSYGYTF
>TRBD1|TRBJ2-3|few|TRBV7-9
TGTGCCAGCAGGAGGGGGCCAGATACGCAGTATTTT
CASRRGPDTQYF
>NA|TRBJ1-5|few|TRBV27
TGTGCCAGCAGTTCGGGTTATGGACAGCCCCAGCATTTT
CASSSGYGQPQHF
>TRBD1|TRBJ1-2|NA|TRBV7-9
TGTGCCAGCAGCTCGACAGGGGGACTCAACTATGGCTACACCTTC
CASSSTGGLNYGYTF
>NA|TRBJ1-5|NA|TRBV6-2/TRBV6-3
TGTGCCAGCAGTTCGGATAACAGGGTCCATCAGCCCCAGCATTTT
CASSSDNRVHQPQHF
>TRBD1|TRBJ1-6|NA|TRBV4-1
TGCGCCAGCAGCCAAGATTATCGCCTAATTGGGACAGGGCATTCACCCCTCCACTTT
CASSQDYRLIGTGHSPLHF
>NA|TRBJ2-3|NA|TRBV7-6
TGTGCCAGCAGCTTAGACCCTACGCAGTATTTT
CASSLDPTQYF
>NA|TRBJ1-1|few|TRBV19
TGTGCCAGTATCATGAACACTGAAGCTTTCTTT
CASIMNTEAFF
>NA|TRBJ1-2|few|TRBV7-8
TGTGCCAGCAGCCACAGGGACAATTATGGCTACACCTTC
CASSHRDNYGYTF
>NA|TRBJ1-1|many|TRBV7-2
TGTGCCAGCAGCTTAAAGAGTAACACTGAAGCTTTCTTT
CASSLKSNTEAFF
>TRBD2|TRBJ2-3|NA|TRBV19
TGTGCCAGTAGTATTAGCGGGGGGCACACAGATACGCAGTATTTT
CASSISGGHTDTQYF
>NA|TRBJ1-4|NA|TRBV20-1
TGCAGTGCTAGAGTTGGCGGAAATGAAAAACTGTTTTTT
CSARVGGNEKLFF
>TRBD2|TRBJ2-3|NA|TRBV3-1
TGTGCCAGCGAAACGGGACTAGCGGGGACAGATACGCAGTATTTT
CASETGLAGTDTQYF
>NA|TRBJ2-3|NA|TRBV20-1
TGCAGTGCCCTAGGAGGGGGCGGGGTAGATACGCAGTATTTT
CSALGGGGVDTQYF
>TRBD2|TRBJ2-3|NA|TRBV12-5
TGTGCTAGTCCCGGGACTAGCGGGGGATATCCCATTGGGTATTTT
CASPGTSGGYPIGYF
>NA|TRBJ1-4|NA|TRBV6-5
TGTGCCAGCAGTTACTCTGGGGGCCCGTCGGGTCCTAATGAAAAACTGTTTTTT
CASSYSGGPSGPNEKLFF
>NA|TRBJ1-4|NA|TRBV19
TGTGCCAGTAGGAACCTTGACAGGTCTACAACTAATGAAAAACTGTTTTTT
CASRNLDRSTTNEKLFF
>NA|TRBJ1-1|NA|TRBV20-1
TGCAGTGCCTTCGAATCAGAGAACACTGAAGCTTTCTTT
CSAFESENTEAFF
>NA|TRBJ2-5|few|TRBV10-3
TGTGCCATCAGTGAGCTAGGGGGACTATTCGAGACCCAGTACTTC
CAISELGGLFETQYF
>TRBD1|TRBJ2-3|few|TRBV4-3
TGCGCCAGCAGCCACAACACAGGGGACACAGATACGCAGTATTTT
CASSHNTGDTDTQYF
>NA|TRBJ2-5|few|TRBV2
TGTGCCAGCAGAGCCAGTAGCCCGGGGTCGGATGAAGAGACCCAGTACTTC
CASRASSPGSDEETQYF
>NA|TRBJ2-3|many|TRBV7-2
TGTGCCAGCAGCTTAGATGGGGGTCTGGATACGCAGTATTTT
CASSLDGGLDTQYF
>NA|TRBJ1-4|NA|TRBV12-3/TRBV12-4
TGTGCCAGCAGTAACCCGGGTGTAGGACATAGAACTAATGAAAAACTGTTTTTT
CASSNPGVGHRTNEKLFF
>NA|TRBJ2-7|NA|TRBV20-1
TGCAGTGCTAGAGATCGACAAAGGTCCGTAGGAGAGCAGTACTTC
CSARDRQRSVGEQYF
>NA|TRBJ1-1|NA|TRBV27
TGTGCCAGCAGTCCCGTACAGGTACTGAACACTGAAGCTTTCTTT
CASSPVQVLNTEAFF
>NA|TRBJ1-2|once|TRBV5-6
TGTGCCAGCAGCTTGGACACACGCTATGGCTACACCTTC
CASSLDTRYGYTF
>NA|TRBJ1-2|NA|TRBV25-1
TGTGCCAGCAGTGAATATTACGGTGGCGGCTACACCTTC
CASSEYYGGGYTF
>NA|TRBJ1-1|NA|TRBV13
TGTGCCAGCAGACCCAACGGGGGAAACACTGAAGCTTTCTTT
CASRPNGGNTEAFF
>NA|TRBJ2-2|few|TRBV28
TGTGCCAGCAGTTTCAACGACTACACCGGGGAGCTGTTTTTT
CASSFNDYTGELFF